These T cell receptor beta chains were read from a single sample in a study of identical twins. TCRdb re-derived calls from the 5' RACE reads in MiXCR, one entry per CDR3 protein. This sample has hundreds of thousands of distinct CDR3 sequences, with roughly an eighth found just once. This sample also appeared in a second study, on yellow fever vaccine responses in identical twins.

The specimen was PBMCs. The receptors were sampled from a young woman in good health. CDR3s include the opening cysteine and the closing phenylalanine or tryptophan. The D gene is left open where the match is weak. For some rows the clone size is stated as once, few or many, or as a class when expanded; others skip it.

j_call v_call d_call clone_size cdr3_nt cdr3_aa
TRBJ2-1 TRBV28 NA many TGTGCCAGCAGTTTTAGTAGTCCATACAATGAGCAGTTCTTC CASSFSSPYNEQFF
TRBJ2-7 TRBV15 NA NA TGTGCCACCAGCAATTCGGGAGTGGTCTACGAGCAGTACTTC CATSNSGVVYEQYF
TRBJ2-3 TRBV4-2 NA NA TGTGCCAGCAGCCAAGTGGGTGGGCCGACGCCAGATACGCAGTATTTT CASSQVGGPTPDTQYF
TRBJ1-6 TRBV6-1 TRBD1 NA TGTGCCAGCAGTGACGGGACAGGGTATTCACCCCTCCACTTT CASSDGTGYSPLHF
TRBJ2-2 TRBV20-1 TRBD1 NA TGCAGTGCAAAGGACAGGGCGAACACCGGGGAGCTGTTTTTT CSAKDRANTGELFF
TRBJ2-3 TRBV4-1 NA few TGCGCCACCTCCTCGGAGGGGGAAGGGTCAGATACGCAGTATTTT CATSSEGEGSDTQYF
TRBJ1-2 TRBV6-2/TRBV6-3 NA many TGTGCCAGCTTGTCATCGGACAGCCCGAACTATGGCTACACCTTC CASLSSDSPNYGYTF
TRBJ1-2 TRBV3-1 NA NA TGTGCCAGCAGCCCCCGCAGGGGCTATGGCTACACCTTC CASSPRRGYGYTF
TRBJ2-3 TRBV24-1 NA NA TGTGCCACCAGTGTCACAATCACAGATACGCAGTATTTT CATSVTITDTQYF
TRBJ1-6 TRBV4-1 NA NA TGCGCCAGCAGCCAAGAATCGGCCAATTCACCCCTCCACTTT CASSQESANSPLHF
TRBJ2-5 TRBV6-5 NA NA TGTGCCAGCAGTTCCCCCCAAGGGGTAGAGACCCAGTACTTC CASSSPQGVETQYF
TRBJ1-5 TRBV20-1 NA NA TGCAGTGCTAGAGGGGTCAGGGGAAATCAGCCCCAGCATTTT CSARGVRGNQPQHF
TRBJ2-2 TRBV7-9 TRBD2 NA TGTGCCAGCAGCTCCCGACTAGCGGGAGCCCTCGGGGAGCTGTTTTTT CASSSRLAGALGELFF
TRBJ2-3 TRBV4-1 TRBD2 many TGCGCCAGCAGCCAAGATTCGGCGGGGGGGCTGAGAGATACGCAGTATTTT CASSQDSAGGLRDTQYF
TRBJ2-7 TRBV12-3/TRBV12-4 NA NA TGTGCCAGCAGTTCCGGCCCCCCGCCCTACGAGCAGTACTTC CASSSGPPPYEQYF
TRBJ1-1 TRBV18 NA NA TGTGCCAGCTCACCGATGGCAGCCCTTGAAGCTTTCTTT CASSPMAALEAFF
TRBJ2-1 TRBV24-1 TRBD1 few TGTGCCACCGGGGGGACAGGGGATGGTGAGCAGTTCTTC CATGGTGDGEQFF
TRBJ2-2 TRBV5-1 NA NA TGCGCCAGCAGCTTGCAAAGCCGGAACACCGGGGAGCTGTTTTTT CASSLQSRNTGELFF
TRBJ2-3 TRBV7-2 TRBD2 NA TGTGCCAGCAGCTCGGGGGCTAGCGGGGGGGCCACAGATACGCAGTATTTT CASSSGASGGATDTQYF
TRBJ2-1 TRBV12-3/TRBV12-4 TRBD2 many TGTGCCAGCAGCGTCAGGACTAGCGGGGGGAATGAGCAGTTCTTC CASSVRTSGGNEQFF
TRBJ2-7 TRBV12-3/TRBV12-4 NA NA TGTGCCAGCAACTCGACCGATCAGCCTAGCGAACCCTACGAGCAGTACTTC CASNSTDQPSEPYEQYF
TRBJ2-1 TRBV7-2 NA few TGTGCCAGCAGCTTCGCGGCCGGTATCGGTGAGCAGTTCTTC CASSFAAGIGEQFF
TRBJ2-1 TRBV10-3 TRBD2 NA TGTGCCATCAGTAAGACTAGCGGGAGAGGTTTGGATGAGCAGTTCTTC CAISKTSGRGLDEQFF
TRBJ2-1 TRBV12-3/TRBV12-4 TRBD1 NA TGTGCCAGCAGTTTGGGACAGGGAGAAATCTACAATGAGCAGTTCTTC CASSLGQGEIYNEQFF
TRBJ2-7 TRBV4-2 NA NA TGTGCCAGCAGCCAAGATGGAGGGTTCGAGCAGTACTTC CASSQDGGFEQYF
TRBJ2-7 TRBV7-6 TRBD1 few TGTGCCAGCAGCTTAGCCCGAAGTACCGGGACAGGCGTCTACGAGCAGTACTTC CASSLARSTGTGVYEQYF
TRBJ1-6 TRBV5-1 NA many TGCGCCAGCAGCTTGGAGGGCACCGCGTCCGGGGTCCTCCACTTT CASSLEGTASGVLHF
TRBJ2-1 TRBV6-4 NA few TGTGCCAGCAGTGAAGGGGAACTCGATGAGCAGTTCTTC CASSEGELDEQFF
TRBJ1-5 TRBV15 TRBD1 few TGTGCCACCAGCAGAGTCCGGGACAGTAATCAGCCCCAGCATTTT CATSRVRDSNQPQHF
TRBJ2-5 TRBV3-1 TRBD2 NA TGTGCCAGCAGCCAAGGGACCGGACTAGCGGGTCAAGAGACCCAGTACTTC CASSQGTGLAGQETQYF
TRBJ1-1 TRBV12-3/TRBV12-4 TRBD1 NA TGTGCCAGCAGTTTTGCGACAGGGGTCTCTGAAGCTTTCTTT CASSFATGVSEAFF
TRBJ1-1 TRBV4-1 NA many TGCGCCAGCAGCCAAGGCACGGGGGTTGACGTACGGGGGATAGAGTTCTTT CASSQGTGVDVRGIEFF
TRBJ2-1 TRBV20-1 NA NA TGCAGTGCTAGTATCAGACCCCCCAGCGGTGAGCAGTTCTTC CSASIRPPSGEQFF
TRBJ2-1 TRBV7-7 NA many TGTGCCAGCAGCTTGATATCGGGAGACAATGAGCAGTTCTTC CASSLISGDNEQFF
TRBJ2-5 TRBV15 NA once TGTGCCACCAGCAGAGTAGAGAGGAGGCAGACCCAGTACTTC CATSRVERRQTQYF
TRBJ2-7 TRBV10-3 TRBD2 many TGTGCCATCAGTCCCGGGACTAGCGAGGCAGAGCAGTACTTC CAISPGTSEAEQYF
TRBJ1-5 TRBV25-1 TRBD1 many TGTGCCAGCAGTGAAGGGACAGGGGGCAATCAGCCCCAGCATTTT CASSEGTGGNQPQHF
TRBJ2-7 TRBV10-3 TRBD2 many TGTGCCACTTCTCCGGGACTAGCCTCCGAGCAGTACTTC CATSPGLASEQYF
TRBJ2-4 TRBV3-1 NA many TGTGCCAGCAGCCAAGGGGTAGCCAAAAACATTCAGTACTTC CASSQGVAKNIQYF
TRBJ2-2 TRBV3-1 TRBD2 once TGTGCCAGCAGCTCAAACCTTGGATTTGGACTAGCTGTCGGGGAGCTGTTTTTT CASSSNLGFGLAVGELFF
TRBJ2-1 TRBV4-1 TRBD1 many TGCGCCAGCAGCCGAGACGGGACAGGGGGCTTCTTAGACATCTACAATGAGCAGTTCTTC CASSRDGTGGFLDIYNEQFF
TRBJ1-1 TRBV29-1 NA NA TGCAGCGTGCGTCAATTGCAGGCGAACACTGAAGCTTTCTTT CSVRQLQANTEAFF